Each of the 29 T cell receptor beta chains below was sequenced from the same sample in a study of T cell responses to AZD1222 COVID-19 vaccine. Sequencing used immunoSEQ multiplex PCR; TCRdb keeps in-frame clones, though not all of them. The table includes about 100,000 clones, around 82% detected once. The material sequenced was peripheral blood, taken on day 0 of AZD1222 vaccination. The receptors come from an adult in good health.

This clone has just a few counts. The chain couples TRBV10-3 to TRBJ2-6, with 10 bases identical to TRBD2. This CDR3 is built from 17 residues. V lost 6 bases and J lost 0; bases outside the gene matches: 5. Germline V lookup: CDR1 ENHRY, CDR2 SYGVKD. The CDR3 DNA reads TGTGCCATCAGGGGGACTAGCGACACCTCTGGGGCCAACGTCCTGACTTTC. Its protein product is CAIRGTSDTSGANVLTF.

The CDR3 loop reads CATRQFGQGENEKLFF. CDR3 DNA: TGTGCCACCAGACAATTCGGACAGGGAGAAAATGAAAAACTGTTTTTT. The chain uses TRBV24-1 and TRBJ1-4; 8 bases are shared with TRBD1. From germline, CDR1 is KGHDR and CDR2 SFDVKD. The CDR3 has 16 residues. Trimming removed 7 bases from V and 5 bases from J; junction bases left unmatched: 11.

The CDR3 coding sequence is TGTGCCAGCAGGCACAGGGGACAGAACACTGAAGCTTTCTTT. Protein sequence: CASRHRGQNTEAFF. This sequence joins TRBV6-5 and TRBJ1-1; 7 nucleotides agree with TRBD1. Unmatched junction bases numbered 5, after V lost 6 bases and J lost 1 base. Germline assignment: CDR1 MNHEY and CDR2 SVGAGI. The CDR3 contains 14 residues.

V gene TRBV29-1 combines with J gene TRBJ1-3; D possibly corresponds to TRBD1 (5 bases). V lost 5 bases and J 3 bases, leaving 20 bases between the germline ends. CDR3 size: 16 residues. CDR1 is SQVTM, CDR2 ANQGSEA, per germline. The CDR3 sequence is CSVRFGRGAVGNTIYF. CDR3 in DNA: TGCAGCGTTAGGTTTGGTAGGGGCGCTGTTGGAAACACCATATATTTT.

The chain carries TRBV19 and TRBJ1-5; maybe TRBD1 (6 bases). Trimming cost V 1 base and J 1 base, with 14 bases left between them. This CDR3 is 17 amino acids long. Germline-derived CDR1 and CDR2 are LNHDA and SQIVND (reference sequence). CDR3 DNA: TGTGCCAGTAGTATAGCGGGACACAAAGGGAGCAATCAGCCCCAGCATTTT. Translated, it gives CASSIAGHKGSNQPQHF.

This sequence joins TRBV11-3 and TRBJ2-5; 7 bases agree with TRBD1. J gave up 4 bases and V 5 bases, and 13 bases lay outside the gene matches. Germline assignment: CDR1 SGHNT and CDR2 YENEEA. The CDR3 is 16 residues long. The chain's CDR3 is CASSPGERGQGETQYF. The DNA of the CDR3 is TGTGCCAGCAGCCCCGGCGAGAGGGGGCAAGGAGAGACCCAGTACTTC.

This clone was observed a handful of times. The gene calls are TRBV9 and TRBJ2-4; the D gene is possibly TRBD2 (5 bases). Germline V gene lookup returns CDR1 SGDLS and CDR2 YYNGEE. The CDR3 loop spans 20 amino acids. V was trimmed by 0 bases and J by 0 bases, leaving 22 bases between them. CDR3: CASSVEGGGEGRPAKNIQYF. CDR3 nucleotides: TGTGCCAGCAGCGTAGAAGGCGGAGGAGAAGGGCGACCAGCCAAAAACATTCAGTACTTC. The complete variable domain, with remaining parts taken from reference TRBV9 and TRBJ2-4, reads DSGVTQTPKHLITATGQRVTLRCSPRSGDLSVYWYQQSLDQGLQFLIQYYNGEERAKGNILERFSAQQFPDLHSELNLSSLELGDSALYFCASSVEGGGEGRPAKNIQYFGAGTRLSVL.

The chain combines TRBV3-1 (or the pseudogene TRBV3-2) with TRBJ2-5, with 7 bases aligning to TRBD2. This CDR3 region has 15 residues. V was pared by 4 bases and J by 1 base, with 6 bases of the junction left unmatched. Germline lookup yields CDR1 LGHDT and CDR2 YNNKEL (reference sequence). The CDR3, as DNA: TGTGCCAGCAGCCTAAAAAGCGGGGTCCAAGAGACCCAGTACTTC. Translated, it gives CASSLKSGVQETQYF.

The J gene is TRBJ2-1, the V gene TRBV11-3, with 10 positions matching TRBD2. J lost 9 bases, V lost 7 bases, and 12 bases had no gene match. Looked up from germline, CDR1 is SGHNT and CDR2 is YENEEA. This CDR3 comprises 15 residues. CDR3 DNA sequence: TGTGCCAGCAAAGCGAGCGGGGGGGCGGAGTTTGAGCAGTTCTTC. As protein: CASKASGGAEFEQFF.

The V call is TRBV28, the J call TRBJ1-5; D uncertain. The CDR3 consists of 12 residues. The germline V gene has CDR1 MDHEN and CDR2 SYDVKM. Between the trimmed V and J ends, which lost 3 bases and 4 bases, there was a span of 4 bases. The CDR3, as DNA: TGTGCCAGCAGTTTGGGAAATCAGCCCCAGCATTTT. It yields the protein CASSLGNQPQHF.

The chain joins TRBV2 to TRBJ1-1; D unclear. Germline assignment: CDR1 SNHLY and CDR2 FYNNEI. Trimming shortened V by 4 bases and J by 1 base, and 7 bases separated the two germline ends. This CDR3 contains 13 residues. The CDR3 here is CASSVTPNTEAFF. CDR3 nucleotides: TGTGCCAGCAGTGTGACCCCGAACACTGAAGCTTTCTTT.

V is TRBV7-8 and J is TRBJ2-1; D not certain. V lost 5 bases, J lost 0 bases, and 5 bases lay in between. Germline assignment: CDR1 SGHVS and CDR2 FQNEAQ. This CDR3 contains 13 residues. The CDR3 sequence: CASSPVSYNEQFF. CDR3 nucleotide sequence: TGTGCCAGCAGCCCGGTCTCCTACAATGAGCAGTTCTTC.

CDR3 loop: CASSQDDTAGSPLHF. CDR3 DNA: TGCGCCAGCAGCCAAGACGACACGGCGGGTTCACCCCTCCACTTT. The chain links TRBV4-3 to TRBJ1-6; D unresolved. Germline V gene sequence: CDR1 LGHNA, CDR2 YSLEER. V was cut by 0 bases and J by 9 bases, with 12 bases left in between. CDR3 length: 15 amino acids.

J is TRBJ2-3 and V is TRBV7-7; 9 positions match TRBD1. Per germline, CDR1 SSHAT and CDR2 FNYEAQ (reference sequence). This CDR3 is 15 amino acids long. V was pared by 5 bases and J by 5 bases, with 8 bases of the junction left unmatched. CDR3 nucleotides: TGTGCCAGCAGCAGCAGGGACAGGGAGAGAGATACGCAGTATTTT. As protein: CASSSRDRERDTQYF.

The chain combines TRBV7-2 with TRBJ2-6, with a tentative D call TRBD1 (6 bases). CDR1 and CDR2 from the germline V gene are SGHTA and FQGNSA. V was trimmed by 6 bases and J by 4 bases, leaving 25 bases between them. This CDR3 comprises 19 residues. CDR3 residues: CASRRQVGQIFSGANVLTF. DNA of the CDR3: TGTGCCAGCAGAAGACAGGTAGGGCAGATTTTCTCCGGGGCCAACGTCCTGACTTTC.

V and J are TRBV12-3 or TRBV12-4 and TRBJ1-5; D uncertain. V lost 3 bases and J 3 bases, leaving 6 bases between the germline ends. This CDR3 has 13 residues. The CDR3 spells CASSFTDNQPQHF. CDR3 in DNA: TGTGCCAGCAGTTTTACGGACAATCAGCCCCAGCATTTT.

In nucleotides, the CDR3 is TGTGCCAGCAGATTACAGGGGACCAATCAGCCCCAGCATTTT. Protein sequence: CASRLQGTNQPQHF. The gene calls are TRBV7-2 and TRBJ1-5; 7 positions match TRBD1. In germline, CDR1 is SGHTA, CDR2 FQGNSA. Trimming removed 6 bases from V and 3 bases from J; junction bases left unmatched: 5. This CDR3 is built from 14 residues.

The V call is TRBV11-3, the J call TRBJ2-1, with D possibly being TRBD2 (6 bases). The CDR3 is made up of 15 amino acids. The germline V gene encodes CDR1 SGHNT and CDR2 YENEEA. Trimming cost V 2 bases and J 10 bases, with 18 bases left between them. DNA of the CDR3: TGTGCCAGCAGCTTACTAGCGTCAACCACGAGGGAGCAGTTCTTC. Its translation is CASSLLASTTREQFF. The whole variable domain, filled in from reference TRBV11-3 and TRBJ2-1, reads EAGVVQSPRYKIIEKKQPVAFWCNPISGHNTLYWYLQNLGQGPELLIRYENEEAVDDSQLPKDRFSAERLKGVDSTLKIQPAELGDSAVYLCASSLLASTTREQFFGPGTRLTVL.

The chain recombines TRBV3-1 (or the pseudogene TRBV3-2) with TRBJ1-5, with D hard to call. This CDR3 has 20 amino acids. V dropped 1 base and J dropped 7 bases, with 29 bases sitting between them. Germline loops: CDR1 LGHDT, CDR2 YNNKEL (reference sequence). Written as DNA, the CDR3 is TGTGCCAGCAGCCAAGGGGGAAGGACCGGCACTACACGGTCCTTACAGCCCCAGCATTTT. This translates into CASSQGGRTGTTRSLQPQHF.

The chain is built from TRBV4-2 and TRBJ2-1; 8 nucleotides align to TRBD2. The germline V gene encodes CDR1 LGHNA and CDR2 YNFKEQ. This CDR3 comprises 17 residues. J was trimmed by 2 bases and V by 1 base; bases with no gene match: 7. The CDR3 nucleotides read TGTGCCAGCAGCCAAGCACAAGCTAGCGGGCCCTACAATGAGCAGTTCTTC. It codes for CASSQAQASGPYNEQFF.

The V call is TRBV6-5, the J call TRBJ1-1; D unresolved. The CDR3 extends over 12 amino acids. CDR1 and CDR2 (germline): MNHEY, SVGAGI. Between the trimmed V and J ends, which lost 2 bases and 7 bases, there was a span of 8 bases. The CDR3 protein is CASSYRGREAFF. CDR3 coding DNA: TGTGCCAGCAGTTACAGAGGCCGTGAAGCTTTCTTT.

The V gene is TRBV7-6, the J gene TRBJ2-2; TRBD2 is a possible D gene (5 bases). Trimming left V 5 bases short and J 6 bases short, with 10 bases between. The CDR3 totals 13 residues. Germline V gene lookup returns CDR1 SGHVS and CDR2 FNYEAQ. DNA for the CDR3: TGTGCCAGCAGCCCGTTGGGAGCCGGGGAGCTGTTTTTT. It specifies CASSPLGAGELFF. Looking up the rest from reference TRBV7-6 and TRBJ2-2 gives the full variable domain: GAGVSQSPRYKVTKRGQDVALRCDPISGHVSLYWYRQALGQGPEFLTYFNYEAQQDKSGLPNDRFSAERPEGSISTLTIQRTEQRDSAMYRCASSPLGAGELFFGEGSRLTVL.

The V call is TRBV7-3, the J call TRBJ2-6; D call uncertain. The V gene's germline CDR1 is SGHTA and CDR2 FQGTGA. This CDR3 contains 16 residues. V lost 5 bases to trimming and J lost 0 bases, with 11 bases between them. For the CDR3, the DNA is TGTGCCAGCAGCCAGGCCCCAGGCTCTGGGGCCAACGTCCTGACTTTC. This codes for CASSQAPGSGANVLTF.

The rearrangement joins TRBV28 to TRBJ1-5, with D tentatively TRBD1 (5 bases). The germline V gene has CDR1 MDHEN and CDR2 SYDVKM. The CDR3 runs 15 residues. V lost 3 bases to trimming and J lost 4 bases, with 13 bases between them. CDR3 loop: CASSLGGRKNQPQHF. CDR3 DNA sequence: TGTGCCAGCAGTTTGGGGGGACGGAAGAATCAGCCCCAGCATTTT.

The chain joins TRBV3-1 (or the pseudogene TRBV3-2) to TRBJ2-5; 9 bases agree with TRBD1. Germline values: CDR1 LGHDT, CDR2 YNNKEL (reference sequence). V shed 4 bases and J 3 bases; nucleotides not matched to a gene: 9. The CDR3 spans 16 residues. CDR3 nucleotide sequence: TGTGCCAGCAGCCTCCGGGGACAGGGTAAGGAAGAGACCCAGTACTTC. Protein product: CASSLRGQGKEETQYF.

The chain combines TRBV6-5 with TRBJ1-2; D is unresolved. Germline lookup yields CDR1 MNHEY and CDR2 SVGAGI. The CDR3 runs 14 residues. V lost 5 bases and J 2 bases, leaving 12 bases between the germline ends. CDR3 nucleotides: TGTGCCAGCAGTCTCCTCCCAGTGAACTATGGCTACACCTTC. Residues: CASSLLPVNYGYTF.

This clone was seen a single time. This CDR3 reads CASTRGGVSSYEQYV. Written as DNA, the CDR3 is TGCGCCAGCACGAGGGGCGGGGTTAGCTCCTACGAGCAGTACGTC. This chain joins TRBV10-1 and TRBJ2-7, with D possibly matching TRBD2 (6 bases). V was pared by 7 bases and J by 0 bases, with 16 bases between. Germline CDR1 and CDR2: WNHNN and SYGVQD (reference sequence). The CDR3 sequence is 15 residues long.

The chain recombines TRBV7-9 with TRBJ1-1; D is unclear. V was trimmed by 6 bases and J by 1 base, leaving 9 bases between them. Germline CDR1 and CDR2: SEHNR and FQNEAQ (reference sequence). This CDR3 contains 13 residues. Here the CDR3 reads CASSWTGNTEAFF. The DNA of the CDR3 is TGTGCCAGCAGTTGGACGGGGAACACTGAAGCTTTCTTT.

The chain links TRBV19 to TRBJ1-5; 9 bases agree with TRBD1. The CDR3 runs to 15 residues. Germline CDR1 is LNHDA and CDR2 is SQIVND (reference sequence). The V gene end was trimmed by 1 base and the J gene end by 9 bases; junction bases not matched to a gene: 7. The CDR3 nucleotides read TGTGCCAGTAGTATAGGGGACAGGGTAAGTCGGCCCCAGCATTTT. Residues: CASSIGDRVSRPQHF.